Listed here are 6 T cell receptor beta chains from one sample, sequenced in a study of T cells in Graves' hyperthyroidism and ophthalmopathy. Researchers took RNA transcripts and amplified the TCR beta CDR3 regions from them. In the first-round RT-PCR of the TCR CDR3, the HTBI primer set was used. TCRdb re-analysed the multiplex PCR reads in MiXCR, keeping a single row per CDR3 protein. The repertoire holds around 700,000 distinct CDR3 sequences, around 19% seen once, with approximately 15% in the top ten. The material sequenced was blood. The receptors derive from a woman aged 45-65 years with Graves' hyperthyroidism that later progressed to Graves' ophthalmopathy.

The chain joins TRBV20-1 to TRBJ2-2, with D uncertain. Trimming took 0 bases from V and 7 from J, leaving 15 bases between them. Germline values: CDR1 DFQATT, CDR2 SNEGSKA (reference sequence). The CDR3 has 15 residues. CDR3 protein: CSARDLSANHGELFF. CDR3 DNA sequence: TGCAGTGCTAGAGATCTGTCGGCGAACCACGGGGAGCTGTTTTTT.

This clonotype was observed a handful of times. V gene TRBV6-1 combines with J gene TRBJ1-2, with D perhaps matching TRBD1 (6 bases). Germline CDR1 MNHNS, CDR2 SASEGT. The V gene lost 6 bases and the J gene lost 2 bases, with 10 bases spanning the gap. The length of the CDR3 is 13 residues. The chain's CDR3 is CASRPQGNYGYTF. The CDR3, as DNA: TGTGCCAGCAGACCGCAGGGGAACTATGGCTACACCTTC.

This rearrangement joins TRBV29-1 to TRBJ1-5; the D is unclear. This CDR3 is 12 amino acids long. The V and J ends lost 6 bases and 3 bases respectively, with 9 bases between them. Germline assignment: CDR1 SQVTM and CDR2 ANQGSEA. The CDR3 loop is CSVSLPNQPQHF. CDR3 coding DNA: TGCAGCGTCTCCCTCCCCAATCAGCCCCAGCATTTT.

This sequence joins TRBV4-1 and TRBJ1-5; 8 bases map to TRBD1. V shed 8 bases and J 5 bases; nucleotides not matched to a gene: 5. Germline V gene lookup returns CDR1 MGHRA and CDR2 YSYEKL. The CDR3 extends over 13 amino acids. The CDR3 here is CASGTGRYQPQHF. In nucleotides, the CDR3 is TGCGCCAGCGGGACAGGAAGGTATCAGCCCCAGCATTTT.

The sample holds many counts of this clonotype. The chain's CDR3 is CASSAGRGEGYTF. The CDR3 bases are TGTGCCAGCTCCGCCGGCAGGGGGGAAGGCTACACCTTC. This sequence joins TRBV18 and TRBJ1-2; 7 bases map to TRBD1. The CDR3 is 13 amino acids. Germline V CDR1 and CDR2: KGHSH, LQKENI. V was clipped by 6 bases and J by 8 bases; unmatched bases: 9. Together with reference TRBV18 and TRBJ1-2, the CDR3 gives the full variable domain: NAGVMQNPRHLVRRRGQEARLRCSPMKGHSHVYWYRQLPEEGLKFMVYLQKENIIDESGMPKERFSAEFPKEGPSILRIQQVVRGDSAAYFCASSAGRGEGYTFGSGTRLTVV.

In this sample, this clonotype turned up many times. The genes are TRBV3-1 and TRBJ1-2, with D tentatively TRBD1 (5 bases). The germline V gene encodes CDR1 LGHDT and CDR2 YNNKEL (reference sequence). Trimming took 4 bases from V and 5 from J, leaving 8 bases between them. CDR3 length: 12 amino acids. The CDR3 is CASSLGTYGYTF. In DNA form, the CDR3 reads TGTGCCAGCAGCCTCGGGACTTATGGCTACACCTTC.